A selection of T cell receptor beta chains follows, all from one sample in a study of cytomegalovirus exposure and HLA in healthy donors. TCRdb's table, derived via immunoSEQ multiplex PCR, lists solely in-frame clones and lacks some. The sample consists of fewer than 200,000 clones, 75% to 80% of them appearing once. Sequencing was done on a sample of PBMCs. These receptor sequences come from a woman in her thirties or forties in good health and CMV-seropositive. Both conserved end residues are part of each CDR3. The order of the fields is V gene, clone size, D gene, J gene, CDR3 protein, CDR3 DNA. A D gene is named only where the DNA matches it firmly. Some rows mark clone size as missing; the rest say once, few, many or name a class of expanded clone.

>TRBV7-2|few|TRBD1|TRBJ1-1
CASRQQGDTEAFF
TGTGCCAGCAGACAACAGGGGGACACTGAAGCTTTCTTT
>TRBV7-2|-|TRBD2|TRBJ2-5
CASSSRGLAGDRETQYF
TGTGCCAGCAGCTCGAGAGGACTAGCGGGAGACAGAGAGACCCAGTACTTC
>TRBV21-1|-|-|TRBJ1-5
CASSRKEETGGNQPQHF
TGTGCCAGCAGTCGTAAAGAGGAGACAGGGGGGAATCAGCCCCAGCATTTT
>TRBV2|-|TRBD2|TRBJ2-5
CASSVAGGQETQYF
TGTGCCAGCAGTGTAGCGGGGGGGCAAGAGACCCAGTACTTC
>TRBV7-9|once|-|TRBJ2-1
CASSPRGQNKIGNEQFF
TGTGCCAGCAGTCCCCGAGGACAGAACAAGATCGGCAATGAGCAGTTCTTC
>TRBV10-3|-|-|TRBJ2-2
CAISESNKRGMGNTGELFF
TGTGCCATCAGTGAGTCGAATAAGCGCGGGATGGGGAACACCGGGGAGCTGTTTTTT
>TRBV28|-|-|TRBJ1-2
CASSLGRGRGYTF
TGTGCCAGCAGTTTGGGCAGGGGACGCGGCTACACCTTC
>TRBV6-5|-|-|TRBJ1-2
CASSLGQNYGYTF
TGTGCCAGCAGTCTTGGACAGAACTATGGCTACACCTTC
>TRBV7-2|-|TRBD1|TRBJ1-1
CASSTFQGAGTEAFF
TGTGCCAGCAGCACCTTTCAGGGGGCGGGGACTGAAGCTTTCTTT
>TRBV6-5|-|TRBD1|TRBJ2-5
CASSLSPGQQETQYF
TGTGCCAGCAGTTTGTCTCCGGGACAGCAAGAGACCCAGTACTTC
>TRBV15|-|-|TRBJ2-7
CATSRAGSSVREQYF
TGTGCCACCAGCAGAGCCGGGTCCAGCGTGAGGGAGCAGTACTTC
>TRBV27|-|TRBD1|TRBJ1-2
CASSYGRGVGGYTF
TGTGCCAGCAGTTACGGCAGGGGGGTGGGTGGCTACACCTTC
>TRBV4-2|-|-|TRBJ2-2
CASSRGDSTAGELFF
TGTGCCAGCAGCCGAGGGGACTCTACGGCCGGGGAGCTGTTTTTT
>TRBV15|few|-|TRBJ1-1
CATSREDSNTEAFF
TGTGCCACCAGCAGAGAAGACAGTAACACTGAAGCTTTCTTT
>TRBV5-1|-|TRBD1|TRBJ1-2
CASSPGTGVGYTF
TGCGCCAGCAGCCCCGGGACAGGGGTTGGCTACACCTTC
>TRBV2|few|-|TRBJ2-6
CASSYGGSPGANVLTF
TGTGCCAGCAGCTACGGAGGGAGCCCTGGGGCCAACGTCCTGACTTTC
>TRBV4-1|-|TRBD1|TRBJ2-7
CASSQGIGSDRGNEQYF
TGCGCCAGCAGCCAAGGGATAGGGTCGGACAGGGGGAACGAGCAGTACTTC
>TRBV5-1|-|-|TRBJ2-3
CASSLDRATDTQYF
TGCGCCAGCAGCTTGGACAGGGCCACAGATACGCAGTATTTT
>TRBV27|-|TRBD1|TRBJ1-5
CASRPNPTGGRFQPQHF
TGTGCCAGCAGACCAAACCCCACAGGGGGCCGGTTTCAGCCCCAGCATTTT
>TRBV4-3|few|-|TRBJ2-6
CASSQDFGSGANVLTF
TGCGCCAGCAGCCAAGACTTCGGCTCTGGGGCCAACGTCCTGACTTTC
>TRBV27|few|TRBD2|TRBJ2-5
CASSFSGGTYGETQYF
TGTGCCAGCAGCTTTAGCGGGGGAACCTATGGAGAGACCCAGTACTTC
>TRBV11-2|-|-|TRBJ2-1
CASSSPRGRSEQFF
TGTGCCAGCAGCTCGCCGCGGGGCAGGAGTGAGCAGTTCTTC
>TRBV7-2|-|TRBD1|TRBJ2-7
CASSLAGQAGEQYF
TGTGCCAGCAGCTTAGCAGGACAGGCCGGCGAGCAGTACTTC
>TRBV5-1|-|-|TRBJ1-1
CASSPRGGANTEAFF
TGCGCCAGCAGCCCCCGGGGGGGTGCGAACACTGAAGCTTTCTTT
>TRBV30|few|TRBD1|TRBJ2-6
CAWSPGQGNSGANVLTF
TGTGCCTGGAGCCCGGGACAGGGTAACTCTGGGGCCAACGTCCTGACTTTC
>TRBV25-1|-|-|TRBJ2-7
CASSDAPTYEQYF
TGTGCCAGCAGTGACGCTCCTACCTACGAGCAGTACTTC
>TRBV7-8|-|TRBD2|TRBJ2-5
CASSLGLAEETQYF
TGTGCCAGCAGCTTAGGACTAGCGGAAGAGACCCAGTACTTC
>TRBV6-5|-|-|TRBJ2-7
CASSPDFGAYEQYF
TGTGCCAGCAGCCCGGATTTTGGGGCTTACGAGCAGTACTTC
>TRBV19|-|TRBD1|TRBJ1-1
CASSTNWDRGTFF
TGTGCCAGTAGTACAAATTGGGACAGGGGTACTTTCTTT
>TRBV9|-|-|TRBJ2-7
CASSVGNAGVYEQYF
TGTGCCAGCAGCGTAGGAAACGCAGGGGTCTACGAGCAGTACTTC
>TRBV19|-|TRBD1|TRBJ2-1
CASSIGQGRYNEQFF
TGTGCCAGTAGTATAGGACAGGGGCGGTACAATGAGCAGTTCTTC
>TRBV5-1|-|TRBD2|TRBJ2-3
CASSPSAGVLGTQYF
TGCGCCAGCAGCCCGTCGGCGGGGGTTTTAGGTACGCAGTATTTT
>TRBV7-2|-|TRBD1|TRBJ1-2
CASSPGQGEGYTF
TGTGCCAGCAGCCCGGGACAGGGCGAGGGCTACACCTTC
>TRBV9|-|-|TRBJ2-1
CASSVWGGNEQFF
TGTGCCAGCAGCGTATGGGGAGGAAATGAGCAGTTCTTC
>TRBV5-1|-|-|TRBJ1-3
CASSSGFGNTIYF
TGCGCCAGCAGTTCAGGGTTTGGAAACACCATATATTTT
>TRBV10-2|-|-|TRBJ2-1
CASSEHQEDEQFF
TGCGCCAGCAGTGAACATCAGGAGGATGAGCAGTTCTTC
>TRBV6-5|-|-|TRBJ1-2
CASRNTVYGYTF
TGTGCCAGCAGAAACACAGTTTATGGCTACACCTTC
>TRBV7-9|-|-|TRBJ1-4
CASSLRALNEKLFF
TGTGCCAGCAGTTTGAGGGCCCTTAATGAAAAACTGTTTTTT
>TRBV18|few|-|TRBJ2-6
CASSPQAGANVLTF
TGTGCCAGCTCCCCTCAGGCTGGGGCCAACGTCCTGACTTTC
>TRBV18|-|-|TRBJ2-1
CASSPMLAEGGEQFF
TGTGCCAGCTCACCAATGCTAGCGGAGGGGGGTGAGCAGTTCTTC
>TRBV15|-|-|TRBJ2-1
CATSRDAGSYNEQFF
TGTGCCACCAGCAGAGACGCGGGATCTTACAATGAGCAGTTCTTC
>TRBV30|-|TRBD1|TRBJ1-2
CAWTDRVLYGYTF
TGTGCCTGGACGGACAGGGTTCTCTATGGCTACACCTTC
>TRBV7-2|-|-|TRBJ2-2
CASSSRGGSETGELFF
TGTGCCAGCAGCTCAAGGGGGGGCTCAGAGACCGGGGAGCTGTTTTTT
>TRBV18|-|-|TRBJ1-1
CASSPDKLAEAFF
TGTGCCAGCTCTCCGGACAAGCTCGCTGAAGCTTTCTTT
>TRBV28|-|-|TRBJ1-6
CASSGDKPPTGLINSPLHF
TGTGCCAGCAGTGGGGACAAACCCCCGACAGGTTTGATTAATTCACCCCTCCACTTT
>TRBV4-3|-|-|TRBJ2-2
CASSQDTVYTGELFF
TGCGCCAGCAGCCAAGATACAGTCTACACCGGGGAGCTGTTTTTT